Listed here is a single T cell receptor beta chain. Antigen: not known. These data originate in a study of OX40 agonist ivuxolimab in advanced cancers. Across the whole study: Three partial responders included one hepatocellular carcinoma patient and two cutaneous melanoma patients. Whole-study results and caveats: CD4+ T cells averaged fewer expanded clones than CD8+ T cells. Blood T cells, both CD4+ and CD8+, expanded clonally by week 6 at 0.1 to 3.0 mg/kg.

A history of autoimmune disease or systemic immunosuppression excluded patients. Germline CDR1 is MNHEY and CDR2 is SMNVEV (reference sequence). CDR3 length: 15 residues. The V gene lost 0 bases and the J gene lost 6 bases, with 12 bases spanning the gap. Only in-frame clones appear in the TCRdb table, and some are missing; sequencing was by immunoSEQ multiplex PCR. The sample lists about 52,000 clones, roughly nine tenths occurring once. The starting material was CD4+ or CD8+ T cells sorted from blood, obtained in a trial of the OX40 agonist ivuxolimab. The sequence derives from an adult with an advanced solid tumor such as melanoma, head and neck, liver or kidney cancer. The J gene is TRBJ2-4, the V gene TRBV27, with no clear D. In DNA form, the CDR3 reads TGTGCCAGCAGTTTATCATCCGGTGGCGGAAACATTCAGTACTTC. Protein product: CASSLSSGGGNIQYF.